Below are 12 T cell receptor beta chains sequenced from a single sample in a study of blood T cells in healthy people across ages (dated by TCRdb to between 2015 and 2016). Library preparation employed 5' RACE. These reads were obtained on an Illumina HiSeq 2500. A second PCR of 7 to 11 cycles was performed with a sample-barcoded 5' primer and a J-beta primer mix. In TCRdb, the public reads were trimmed at Q25 with fastp and aligned with MiXCR, with productive beta chains retained. Rows with one shared CDR3 protein collapse into an entry with the most common genes and DNA. A total of some 800,000 distinct CDR3 sequences appear in this sample, about 25% of them only once. The ten largest make up around 3.6% of the sample. Separately, the same data were catalogued under a study of T cells of mothers and their children.

Sequenced material: blood. The receptors come from a boy aged 5 to 17 in good health.

The sample holds many counts of this clonotype. The V and J genes are TRBV2 and TRBJ2-1; TRBD1 matches at 9 bases. V gave up 6 bases and J gave up 9 bases; unmatched junction bases: 9. The CDR3 is 14 residues long. Germline values: CDR1 SNHLY, CDR2 FYNNEI. This chain's CDR3 is CASSPGQGIGEQFF. CDR3 nucleotide sequence: TGTGCCAGCAGCCCGGGACAGGGAATAGGTGAGCAGTTCTTC.

The chain is built from TRBV28 and TRBJ2-1; unclear D gene. The CDR3 length is 11 residues. V lost 7 bases and J lost 6, with 7 bases in between. CDR1 and CDR2 from the germline V gene are MDHEN and SYDVKM. In nucleotides, the CDR3 is TGTGCCAGCAAAAGCCCCAATGAGCAGTTCTTC. As protein: CASKSPNEQFF.

This clonotype was counted a few times. V usage is TRBV6-5 and J usage is TRBJ2-1; 8 nucleotides align to TRBD2. The CDR3 sequence is 15 residues long. The germline V gene encodes CDR1 MNHEY and CDR2 SVGAGI. Unmatched junction bases numbered 9, after V lost 6 bases and J lost 5 bases. The CDR3 here is CASSSRTSRDNEQFF. The CDR3 region has the DNA TGTGCCAGCAGCTCCAGGACTAGCAGAGACAATGAGCAGTTCTTC.

This clonotype has a handful of counts. This rearrangement joins TRBV19 to TRBJ1-5; a possible D gene is TRBD1 (5 bases). The CDR3 extends over 16 amino acids. V lost 3 bases and J 5 bases, leaving 17 bases between the germline ends. Germline values: CDR1 LNHDA, CDR2 SQIVND (reference sequence). The CDR3 protein is CASSIESDREDQPQHF. CDR3 nucleotides: TGTGCCAGTAGTATTGAAAGCGACAGAGAAGATCAGCCCCAGCATTTT.

This clonotype occurred a few times. The CDR3 here is CASSDRDVFNQPQHF. The CDR3 DNA reads as TGTGCCAGCAGTGACCGGGACGTCTTCAATCAGCCCCAGCATTTT. J is TRBJ1-5 and V is TRBV2; possibly TRBD1 for D (5 bases). In germline, CDR1 is SNHLY, CDR2 FYNNEI. CDR3 length: 15 amino acids. V shed 3 bases and J shed 3 bases, with 12 bases lying between them.

The chain employs TRBV13 and TRBJ2-7, with TRBD2 identical over 9 bases. This CDR3 is built from 16 residues. Germline CDR1 and CDR2: PRHDT and FYEKMQ (reference sequence). The V and J ends lost 8 bases and 2 bases, in that order; junction bases with no gene match: 13. This CDR3 is CASFPRGSGGPYEQYF. DNA for the CDR3: TGTGCCAGCTTTCCTAGGGGCAGCGGGGGGCCCTACGAGCAGTACTTC.

This chain uses TRBV28 with TRBJ1-1, with 8 bases identical to TRBD1. The CDR3 is 16 residues long. V dropped 1 base and J dropped 5; count of bases not matched to a gene: 9. In germline, CDR1 is MDHEN, CDR2 SYDVKM. CDR3 in amino acids: CASSLSPPQGATEAFF. The CDR3 DNA is TGTGCCAGCAGTTTATCCCCCCCGCAGGGGGCAACTGAAGCTTTCTTT.

J is TRBJ1-4 and V is TRBV20-1; tentative D call: TRBD1 (6 bases). From germline, CDR1 is DFQATT and CDR2 SNEGSKA (reference sequence). V lost 7 bases and J lost 7, with 16 bases in between. The CDR3 contains 13 residues. CDR3 amino acids: CSVEGDLSEKLFF. The DNA of the CDR3 is TGCAGTGTTGAGGGGGACCTAAGTGAAAAACTGTTTTTT.

This clonotype came up a few times. The J gene is TRBJ2-1, the V gene TRBV7-2; D uncertain. The last part of the DNA fits TRBJ2-5 better; the J call may be wrong. Germline CDR1 is SGHTA and CDR2 is FQGNSA. This CDR3 has 16 amino acids. CDR3 region: CASSLKPWGFAETQYF. Written as DNA, the CDR3 is TGTGCCAGCAGCTTAAAACCTTGGGGTTTCGCCGAGACCCAGTACTTC.

V and J are TRBV20-1 and TRBJ2-1; D may match TRBD1 or TRBD2 (6 bases each). The CDR3 extends over 18 amino acids. CDR1 and CDR2 (germline): DFQATT, SNEGSKA (reference sequence). V was pared by 3 bases and J by 0 bases, with 21 bases between. For the CDR3, the DNA is TGCAGTGCTAGTACCCCACTAGGGGGAGGAAACTCCTACAATGAGCAGTTCTTC. Protein product: CSASTPLGGGNSYNEQFF.

In this sample, this clonotype turned up a few times. The chain is built from TRBV20-1 and TRBJ2-7; maybe TRBD2 (6 bases). The CDR3 runs 13 residues. Looked up from germline, CDR1 is DFQATT and CDR2 is SNEGSKA (reference sequence). The V end lost 3 bases, the J end lost 3 bases, and 12 bases lay between the germline ends. The CDR3 nucleotides are TGCAGTGCTAGGCCTGGAGGGCTCTACGAGCAGTACTTC. It specifies CSARPGGLYEQYF.

This clonotype was recorded only once. CDR3 DNA sequence: TGTGCCAGCAGTTACTCTAATATGCCCACCTATGGCTACACCTTC. This gives the protein CASSYSNMPTYGYTF. This rearrangement joins TRBV6-6 to TRBJ1-2; no firm D call. Per germline, CDR1 MNHNY and CDR2 SVGAGI (reference sequence). V was trimmed by 0 bases and J by 4 bases, leaving 12 bases between them. The CDR3 sequence is 15 residues long.